The 26 T cell receptor beta chains below were found in one sample sequenced in a study of T cell responses to AZD1222 COVID-19 vaccine. Sequencing was performed with immunoSEQ multiplex PCR; in TCRdb, only in-frame clones are kept and a portion is missing. This sample yields approximately 160,000 clones, of which around 88% are seen a single time; 2% to 2.5% belongs to the top ten. This sample comprised peripheral blood, obtained on day 0 of AZD1222 vaccination. These TCRs come from an adult in good health.

The V and J genes are TRBV29-1 and TRBJ2-3, with D unresolved. V shed 4 bases and J shed 3 bases, with 5 bases lying between them. The germline gives CDR1 SQVTM, CDR2 ANQGSEA. CDR3 length equals 11 residues. CDR3 coding DNA: TGCAGCGTTGGACGGACAGATACGCAGTATTTT. It specifies CSVGRTDTQYF.

The chain carries TRBV6-2 or TRBV6-3 and TRBJ1-5; D is uncertain. V lost 4 bases, J lost 6 bases, and 4 bases lay in between. Germline V gene data show CDR1 as MNHEY and CDR2 as SVGEGT. CDR3 length equals 11 residues. The CDR3 DNA follows: TGTGCCAGCAGTTCTGGTCAGCCCCAGCATTTT. It encodes CASSSGQPQHF.

V gene TRBV5-6 combines with J gene TRBJ2-7; 9 nucleotides line up with TRBD2. Germline V gives CDR1 SGHDT, CDR2 YYEEEE. The CDR3 loop spans 15 amino acids. J lost 3 bases, V lost 2 bases, and 6 bases had no gene match. The CDR3 here is CASSFAPSGNYEQYF. The CDR3 DNA sequence: TGTGCCAGCAGCTTCGCTCCTAGCGGGAACTACGAGCAGTACTTC.

The chain couples TRBV7-2 to TRBJ2-1, with 7 bases fitting TRBD2. The CDR3 loop spans 16 amino acids. CDR1 and CDR2 from the germline V gene are SGHTA and FQGNSA. The trim removed 3 bases at V and 4 bases at J, leaving 9 bases unmatched. The CDR3 loop reads CASSLLAVARYNEQFF. For the CDR3, the DNA is TGTGCCAGCAGCTTGCTAGCGGTTGCTAGGTACAATGAGCAGTTCTTC.

The rearrangement links TRBV20-1 to TRBJ1-2; no firm D call. CDR1 and CDR2 from the germline V gene are DFQATT and SNEGSKA (reference sequence). This CDR3 region has 11 residues. V lost 1 base and J 8 bases, leaving 8 bases between the germline ends. DNA for the CDR3: TGCAGTGCTAGAGGGGGAGGCGGCTACACCTTC. It codes for CSARGGGGYTF.

The J gene is TRBJ2-7, the V gene TRBV19, with TRBD2 matching 11 bases. V was clipped by 6 bases and J by 2 bases; unmatched bases: 3. This CDR3 is 14 amino acids long. CDR1 is LNHDA, CDR2 SQIVND, per germline (reference sequence). The CDR3 loop reads CASRGTSGTYEQYF. The CDR3 DNA reads as TGTGCCAGTAGGGGGACTAGCGGAACCTACGAGCAGTACTTC.

The gene calls are TRBV7-9 and TRBJ1-2; TRBD1 might be the D (5 bases). Germline loops: CDR1 SEHNR, CDR2 FQNEAQ (reference sequence). CDR3 length: 14 amino acids. V was cut by 1 base and J by 4 bases, with 10 bases left in between. For the CDR3, the DNA is TGTGCCAGCAGCTTAGGGCAGGGCGGCTATGGCTACACCTTC. Its protein product is CASSLGQGGYGYTF.

The chain carries TRBV7-9 and TRBJ1-1; 11 nucleotides match TRBD1. The CDR3 runs 14 residues. V was pared by 5 bases and J by 5 bases, with 4 bases of the junction left unmatched. Germline V lookup: CDR1 SEHNR, CDR2 FQNEAQ (reference sequence). CDR3 loop: CASSGTGGWTEAFF. CDR3 coding DNA: TGTGCCAGCAGCGGGACAGGGGGATGGACTGAAGCTTTCTTT.

This clone was counted only a few times. The same CDR3 can be traced to other DNA sequences in this sample. The rearrangement joins TRBV27 to TRBJ1-5; the match to TRBD1 covers 8 bases. Germline lookup yields CDR1 MNHEY and CDR2 SMNVEV (reference sequence). The CDR3 has 15 residues. The trim removed 5 bases at V and 2 bases at J, leaving 5 bases unmatched. CDR3 bases: TGTGCCAGCAGTAGACAGGGGTTGGGCAATCAGCCCCAGCATTTT. Protein sequence: CASSRQGLGNQPQHF.

The chain employs TRBV6-5 and TRBJ1-5; D is unresolved. Germline V gene data show CDR1 as MNHEY and CDR2 as SVGAGI. Trimming removed 8 bases from V and 5 bases from J, with 16 bases in between. CDR3 length: 14 amino acids. This CDR3 is CASGRQPSYQPQHF. CDR3 DNA sequence: TGTGCCAGCGGCAGACAACCATCCTATCAGCCCCAGCATTTT.

The chain joins TRBV4-3 to TRBJ1-5; TRBD1 matches 11 bases. Germline values: CDR1 LGHNA, CDR2 YSLEER. The CDR3 is made up of 15 amino acids. Germline trimming cut 0 bases from V and 7 bases from J; bases unmatched to any gene: 2. The CDR3 nucleotides read TGCGCCAGCAGCCAAGACGGACAGGGGGCACAGCCCCAGCATTTT. Translated: CASSQDGQGAQPQHF.

This rearrangement joins TRBV5-6 to TRBJ2-6, with D perhaps being TRBD1 or TRBD2 (5 bases each). The ends were cut back, 0 bases at V and 4 bases at J, with 14 bases in the middle. The CDR3 spans 17 residues. The V gene's germline CDR1 is SGHDT and CDR2 YYEEEE. CDR3 nucleotide sequence: TGTGCCAGCAGCTTGGGGGGGACGGCCCTCGGGGCCAACGTCCTGACTTTC. Residues: CASSLGGTALGANVLTF.

This sequence joins TRBV27 and TRBJ1-1, with D perhaps matching TRBD1 (6 bases). Looked up from germline, CDR1 is MNHEY and CDR2 is SMNVEV (reference sequence). The germline V and J ends were trimmed by 3 bases and 5 bases, with 10 bases remaining between them. This CDR3 spans 13 amino acids. The CDR3 DNA reads TGTGCCAGCAGTTTGGGGGGCTGGACTGAAGCTTTCTTT. As protein: CASSLGGWTEAFF.

This chain links TRBV19 with TRBJ2-3, with TRBD2 matching over 14 bases. Germline CDR1 and CDR2: LNHDA and SQIVND (reference sequence). The J segment lost 7 bases and the V segment lost 3 bases, leaving 3 bases of the junction unmatched. There are 15 residues in the CDR3. CDR3 nucleotide sequence: TGTGCCAGTAGTATGGGACTAGCGGGAGCGTATACGCAGTATTTT. The encoded protein is CASSMGLAGAYTQYF.

The sample holds one count of this clone. The genes are TRBV7-8 and TRBJ2-2; 15 nucleotides line up with TRBD2. From germline, CDR1 is SGHVS and CDR2 FQNEAQ. The CDR3 is 15 residues long. The CDR3 here is CAWTSGRVNTGELFF. The CDR3 bases are TGTGCGTGGACTAGCGGGAGGGTGAACACCGGGGAGCTGTTTTTT.

The chain has TRBV28 and TRBJ2-1; D possibly uses TRBD1 or TRBD2 (6 bases each). This CDR3 comprises 13 residues. The germline V and J ends were trimmed by 8 bases and 4 bases, with 12 bases remaining between them. Germline lookup yields CDR1 MDHEN and CDR2 SYDVKM. CDR3 amino acids: CASGQGTYNEQFF. CDR3 nucleotide sequence: TGTGCCAGCGGGCAGGGGACTTACAATGAGCAGTTCTTC.

In this sample, this clone turned up once. The V and J genes are TRBV27 and TRBJ2-5; 8 bases line up with TRBD2. Germline CDR1 MNHEY, CDR2 SMNVEV (reference sequence). J was trimmed by 5 bases and V by 4 bases; bases with no gene match: 9. This CDR3 comprises 15 residues. This chain's CDR3 is CASSSQAGAWETQYF. The CDR3 DNA follows: TGTGCCAGCAGTTCACAAGCGGGAGCTTGGGAGACCCAGTACTTC.

This rearrangement joins TRBV4-2 to TRBJ2-1; 9 nucleotides match TRBD2. The J segment lost 6 bases and the V segment lost 1 base, leaving 7 bases of the junction unmatched. Per the germline V gene, CDR1 is LGHNA and CDR2 is YNFKEQ. The CDR3 spans 16 residues. The DNA for the CDR3 is TGTGCCAGCAGCCAAGCTGAGGGCGGGAGGGGCAATGAGCAGTTCTTC. This sequence encodes CASSQAEGGRGNEQFF.

This chain uses TRBV19 with TRBJ2-3; maybe TRBD2 (6 bases). Between the trimmed V and J ends, which lost 7 bases and 5 bases, there was a span of 22 bases. The CDR3 contains 16 residues. CDR1 LNHDA and CDR2 SQIVND come from the germline V gene (reference sequence). The DNA for the CDR3 is TGTGCCAGTACCCCCCTCCGGGCGGGGTTCGGAGATACGCAGTATTTT. Protein: CASTPLRAGFGDTQYF.

This chain connects TRBV30 to TRBJ2-3; TRBD1 is a possible D gene (6 bases). V lost 4 bases and J 4 bases, leaving 9 bases between the germline ends. Germline V gene sequence: CDR1 GTSNPN, CDR2 SVGIG (reference sequence). This CDR3 is 12 amino acids long. The CDR3 is CAWKYRADTQYF. The CDR3 DNA sequence: TGTGCCTGGAAGTACAGGGCAGATACGCAGTATTTT.

The chain couples TRBV10-2 to TRBJ2-7; D not certain. Germline V gene data show CDR1 as WSHSY and CDR2 as SAAADI. The CDR3 is 13 amino acids. The V end lost 2 bases, the J end lost 7 bases, and 12 bases lay between the germline ends. The DNA for the CDR3 is TGCGCCAGCAGTGAGCGAGGAGTTGGGGAGCAGTACTTC. This translates into CASSERGVGEQYF.

V gene TRBV5-4 combines with J gene TRBJ2-5; D gene unclear. The CDR3 totals 15 residues. Between the trimmed V and J ends, which lost 0 bases and 1 base, there was a span of 10 bases. The germline V gene has CDR1 SGHNT and CDR2 YYREEE (reference sequence). In DNA, the CDR3 is TGTGCCAGCAGCTTGGTAGGCCAGACCCAAGAGACCCAGTACTTC. It specifies CASSLVGQTQETQYF.

V is TRBV5-4 and J is TRBJ2-3; 8 nucleotides line up with TRBD1. The CDR3 spans 15 residues. Germline V lookup: CDR1 SGHNT, CDR2 YYREEE (reference sequence). Unmatched junction bases numbered 4, after V lost 4 bases and J lost 0 bases. The CDR3 loop reads CASSNRDRSTDTQYF. The CDR3 nucleotides are TGTGCCAGCAGCAACCGGGACAGGAGCACAGATACGCAGTATTTT.

The chain is built from TRBV27 and TRBJ1-6, with 12 nucleotides matching TRBD1. After removal of 6 bases from V and 0 bases from J, the junction contained 6 bases not matched to a gene. The CDR3 consists of 18 residues. CDR1 is MNHEY, CDR2 SMNVEV, per germline (reference sequence). CDR3 amino acids: CASRYGTGGGSYNSPLHF. As DNA, the CDR3 is TGTGCCAGCAGATACGGGACAGGGGGCGGCTCCTATAATTCACCCCTCCACTTT.

The chain combines TRBV5-1 with TRBJ2-7; 7 nucleotides align to TRBD2. J was trimmed by 7 bases and V by 0 bases; bases with no gene match: 10. Looked up from germline, CDR1 is SGHRS and CDR2 is YFSETQ. This CDR3 region has 15 residues. CDR3 bases: TGCGCCAGCAGCTTGGCCCCTAGCGGCTTAGGAGAGCAGTACTTC. It encodes CASSLAPSGLGEQYF. Using reference TRBV5-1 and TRBJ2-7 for the parts outside the CDR3, the full variable domain is KAGVTQTPRYLIKTRGQQVTLSCSPISGHRSVSWYQQTPGQGLQFLFEYFSETQRNKGNFPGRFSGRQFSNSRSEMNVSTLELGDSALYLCASSLAPSGLGEQYFGPGTRLTVT.

This clone showed up just once. V is TRBV7-3 and J is TRBJ2-3; no firm D call. Germline assignment: CDR1 SGHTA and CDR2 FQGTGA. CDR3 length: 14 residues. V lost 4 bases, J lost 0 bases, and 8 bases lay in between. The CDR3 bases are TGTGCCAGCAGCTCAACGGTTAGCACAGATACGCAGTATTTT. Its protein product is CASSSTVSTDTQYF.